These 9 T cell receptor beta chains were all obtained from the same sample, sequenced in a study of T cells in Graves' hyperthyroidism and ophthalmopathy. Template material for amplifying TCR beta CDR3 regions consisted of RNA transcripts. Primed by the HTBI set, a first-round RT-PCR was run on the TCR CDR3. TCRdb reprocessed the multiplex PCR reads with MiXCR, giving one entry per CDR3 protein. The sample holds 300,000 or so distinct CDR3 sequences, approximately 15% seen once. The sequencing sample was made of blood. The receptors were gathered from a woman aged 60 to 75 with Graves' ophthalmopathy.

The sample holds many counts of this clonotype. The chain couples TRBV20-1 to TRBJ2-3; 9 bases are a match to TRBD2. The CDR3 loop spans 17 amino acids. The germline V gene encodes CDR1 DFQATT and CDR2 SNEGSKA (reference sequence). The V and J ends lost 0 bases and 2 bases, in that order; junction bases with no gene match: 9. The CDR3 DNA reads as TGCAGTGCTAGAGACCAGACTAGCGGACCTCCCACAGATACGCAGTATTTT. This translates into CSARDQTSGPPTDTQYF.

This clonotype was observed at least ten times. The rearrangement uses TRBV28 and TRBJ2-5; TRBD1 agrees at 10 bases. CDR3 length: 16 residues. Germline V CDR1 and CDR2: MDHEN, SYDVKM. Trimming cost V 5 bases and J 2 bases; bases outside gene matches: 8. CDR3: CASSETGGRGQETQYF. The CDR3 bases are TGTGCCAGCAGTGAGACAGGGGGCAGAGGTCAAGAGACCCAGTACTTC.

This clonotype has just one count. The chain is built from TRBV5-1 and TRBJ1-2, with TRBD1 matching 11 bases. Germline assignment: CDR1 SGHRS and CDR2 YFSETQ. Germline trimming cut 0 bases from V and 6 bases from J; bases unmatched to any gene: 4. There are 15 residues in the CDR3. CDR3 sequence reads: CASSLGTGGSDGYTF. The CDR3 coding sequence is TGCGCCAGCAGCTTGGGGACAGGGGGCTCGGATGGCTACACCTTC. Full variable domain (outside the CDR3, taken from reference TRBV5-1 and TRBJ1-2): KAGVTQTPRYLIKTRGQQVTLSCSPISGHRSVSWYQQTPGQGLQFLFEYFSETQRNKGNFPGRFSGRQFSNSRSEMNVSTLELGDSALYLCASSLGTGGSDGYTFGSGTRLTVV.

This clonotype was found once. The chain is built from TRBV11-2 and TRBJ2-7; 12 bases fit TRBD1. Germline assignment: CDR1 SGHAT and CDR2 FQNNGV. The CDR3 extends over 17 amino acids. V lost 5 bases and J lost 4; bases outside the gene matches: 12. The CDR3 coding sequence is TGTGCCAGCAGCCCTAGCCCTGGGACAGGGGGCTTTTACGAGCAGTACTTC. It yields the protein CASSPSPGTGGFYEQYF. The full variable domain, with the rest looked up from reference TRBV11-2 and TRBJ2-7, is EAGVAQSPRYKIIEKRQSVAFWCNPISGHATLYWYQQILGQGPKLLIQFQNNGVVDDSQLPKDRFSAERLKGVDSTLKIQPAKLEDSAVYLCASSPSPGTGGFYEQYFGPGTRLTVT.

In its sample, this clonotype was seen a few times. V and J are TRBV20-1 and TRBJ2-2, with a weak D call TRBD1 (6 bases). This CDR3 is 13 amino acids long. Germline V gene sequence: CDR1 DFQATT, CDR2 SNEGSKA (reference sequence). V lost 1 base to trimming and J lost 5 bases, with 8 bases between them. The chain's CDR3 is CSARGTVTGELFF. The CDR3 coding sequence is TGCAGTGCTAGAGGGACAGTAACCGGGGAGCTGTTTTTT.

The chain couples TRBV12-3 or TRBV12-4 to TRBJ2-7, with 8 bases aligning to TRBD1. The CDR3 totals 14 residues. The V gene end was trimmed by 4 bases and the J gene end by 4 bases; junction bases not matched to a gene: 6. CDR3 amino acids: CASSSRTGLYEQYF. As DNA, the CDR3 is TGTGCCAGCAGTTCCCGGACAGGGCTATACGAGCAGTACTTC.

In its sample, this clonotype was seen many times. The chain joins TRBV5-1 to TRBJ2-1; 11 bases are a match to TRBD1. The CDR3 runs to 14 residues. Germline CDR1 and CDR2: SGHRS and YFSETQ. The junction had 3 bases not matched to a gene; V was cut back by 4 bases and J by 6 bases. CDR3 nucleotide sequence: TGCGCCAGCAGCAAGGGGACAGGGGGCAATGAGCAGTTCTTC. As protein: CASSKGTGGNEQFF.

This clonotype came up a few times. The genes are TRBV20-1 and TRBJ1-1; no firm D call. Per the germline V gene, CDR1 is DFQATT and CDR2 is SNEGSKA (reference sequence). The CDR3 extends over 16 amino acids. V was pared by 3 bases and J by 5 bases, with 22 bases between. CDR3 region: CSARSGLGRGRTEAFF. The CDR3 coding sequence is TGCAGTGCTAGGAGTGGGCTCGGGCGGGGAAGAACTGAAGCTTTCTTT.

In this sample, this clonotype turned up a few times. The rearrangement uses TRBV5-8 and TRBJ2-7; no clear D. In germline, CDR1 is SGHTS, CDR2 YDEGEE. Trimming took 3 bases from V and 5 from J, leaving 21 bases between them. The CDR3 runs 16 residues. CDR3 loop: CASSSPLDGRGNEQYF. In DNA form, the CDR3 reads TGTGCCAGCAGCTCACCATTGGACGGCCGAGGCAACGAGCAGTACTTC.